This TCR beta chain was retrieved from a study of blood T cell repertoires in COVID-19 (dated by TCRdb to the early 2020s). Background for the entire study: Samples from collaborators originated in the United States, Italy and Spain and spanned both the acute and convalescent phases of COVID-19. The prospective study material was composed of cDNA or gDNA derived from T cells, B-cell-depleted T cells, or PBMCs. The dataset comprised deeply sampled blood TCRbeta repertoires from subjects exposed to, actively infected with, or recovered from COVID-19. Where available, HLA class I and class II types were obtained from metadata supplied by the sample provider rather than from assay-based typing. The repertoires were released in a freely available public database meant as a resource for research on the immune response to SARS-CoV-2. Nearly every sample came with metadata listing a de-identified subject ID, COVID-19 status, age in years and sex. The samples were drawn from the first 160 participants of the ongoing ImmuneRACE study and from 950 to 1,500 subjects provided by 6 global collaborators. Study-level results and caveats: The amount of clinical and demographic metadata varied by source and participant and was provided uncurated.

TCRbeta CDR3 regions were amplified from genomic DNA using the immunoSEQ Assay, a bias-controlled multiplex PCR. The published analysis was carried out like this. Nucleated cell counts per sample were estimated from amplification of reference gene primers within the assay. To quantify the absolute abundance of each unique TCRbeta CDR3 rearrangement, sequence reads were collapsed and filtered. Productive Simpson clonality was computed per sample as the square root of Simpson's diversity index over productive rearrangements. TCRdb took over this immuneACCESS table, retaining in-frame rearrangements with V and J assigned. Such tables are incomplete; in checked studies, under half of the missing clones stem from an unresolved V gene, and the remainder is unexplained. D and trimming come from the DNA, and the V and J calls and clone size come from that table. For this sample the table gives about 400,000 clones, of which approximately 90% were detected only once. The ten largest account for about 2.1% of the sample.

Enrolling through a virtual design, the prospective study's participants ranged in age from roughly 18 to 95 years and lived across roughly 23 United States geographic areas. In the prospective study, cohorts were assigned on the basis of participant-reported clinical history obtained from a screening survey and a study questionnaire. In the prospective study, mobile phlebotomists collected whole blood, serum and a nasopharyngeal or oropharyngeal swab from each participant. Prospective study participants could optionally give additional blood draws and questionnaires over an approximately two-month period. Prospective study blood samples were shipped either frozen or at room temperature before DNA extraction. This clone was detected a few times. What antigen it recognizes has not been identified. The input lacks base qualities; no much larger clone sits a single base away. Other nucleotide sequences from this sample produce the same CDR3.

Trimming takes 2 bases off V and 5 bases off J; junction bases not matched to a gene: 1. The CDR3, from cysteine to phenylalanine, totals 13 residues. The sequence is cut down to CDR3 DNA, 39 bases in frame from base 1. The rearranged chain carries TRBV12-3 or TRBV12-4 and TRBJ1-1, with 8 junctional bases fitting TRBD1. The TCR was taken from a woman aged 18 to 35 with acute COVID-19. Input material: PBMCs or T cells enriched from blood (not recorded which). The CDR3 region reads CASSLQGATEAFF. The sequenced DNA: TGTGCCAGCAGTTTACAGGGGGCGACTGAAGCTTTCTTT.